These T cell receptor beta chains were read from a single sample in a study of cytomegalovirus exposure and HLA in healthy donors. Clones were read by immunoSEQ multiplex PCR, and TCRdb kept only the in-frame ones, dropping some. This table holds 150,000 to 200,000 clones, 80% to 85% found once. Sequencing input: PBMCs. The receptors here all came from a woman aged 18-35 years in good health and CMV-seronegative. Both conserved end residues are part of each CDR3. Fields, in order: V gene, J gene, D gene, clone size, CDR3 DNA, CDR3 protein. D genes are given only for firm matches. Expanded clones are given a class, and other clones once, few, many or no size at all.

v_call: TRBV27
j_call: TRBJ2-7
d_call: TRBD1
clone_size: NA
cdr3_nt: TGTGCCAGCACAAAGACAGGGGGCTACGAGCAGTACTTC
cdr3_aa: CASTKTGGYEQYF

v_call: TRBV7-8
j_call: TRBJ1-5
d_call: NA
clone_size: NA
cdr3_nt: TGTGCCAGCAGCCCATCCGGGACACTATACCGCAATCAGCCCCAGCATTTT
cdr3_aa: CASSPSGTLYRNQPQHF

v_call: TRBV7-2
j_call: TRBJ1-6
d_call: TRBD1
clone_size: once
cdr3_nt: TGTGCCAGCAGCTTTACTGTGACAGGGTACAATTCACCCCTCCACTTT
cdr3_aa: CASSFTVTGYNSPLHF

v_call: TRBV19
j_call: TRBJ2-7
d_call: TRBD2
clone_size: NA
cdr3_nt: TGTGCCAGTCGAAGGCTAGCGGGGAACTACGAGCAGTACTTC
cdr3_aa: CASRRLAGNYEQYF

v_call: TRBV5-1
j_call: TRBJ1-1
d_call: NA
clone_size: NA
cdr3_nt: TGCGCCAGCAGCATGACAGCTAACACTGAAGCTTTCTTT
cdr3_aa: CASSMTANTEAFF

v_call: TRBV11-3
j_call: TRBJ2-1
d_call: NA
clone_size: once
cdr3_nt: TGTGCCAGCAGCTCCGGACTCTTGCAGTTCTTC
cdr3_aa: CASSSGLLQFF

v_call: TRBV19
j_call: TRBJ1-2
d_call: NA
clone_size: NA
cdr3_nt: TGTGCCAGTGCCGCCCTCGTAAGAGTTCCTGGCTACACCTTC
cdr3_aa: CASAALVRVPGYTF

v_call: TRBV6-5
j_call: TRBJ2-3
d_call: NA
clone_size: NA
cdr3_nt: TGTGCCAGCAGTCGTATTAGCACAGATACGCAGTATTTT
cdr3_aa: CASSRISTDTQYF

v_call: TRBV7-9
j_call: TRBJ2-7
d_call: NA
clone_size: NA
cdr3_nt: TGTGCCAGCAGCTTATTCCAGGGTCGCTCCTACGAGCAGTACTTC
cdr3_aa: CASSLFQGRSYEQYF

v_call: TRBV6-1
j_call: TRBJ2-2
d_call: TRBD2
clone_size: NA
cdr3_nt: TGTGCCAGCAGTGAAGCGCTTGGGACTAGTGGGACCGGGGAGCTGTTTTTT
cdr3_aa: CASSEALGTSGTGELFF

v_call: TRBV29-1
j_call: TRBJ1-4
d_call: TRBD1
clone_size: NA
cdr3_nt: TGCAGCGTGGGTGGGACAGGGCGCGAAAAACTGTTTTTT
cdr3_aa: CSVGGTGREKLFF

v_call: TRBV18
j_call: TRBJ2-7
d_call: TRBD1
clone_size: NA
cdr3_nt: TGTGCCAGCTCACGACAGGGGGCCTACGAGCAGTACTTC
cdr3_aa: CASSRQGAYEQYF

v_call: TRBV15
j_call: TRBJ1-1
d_call: NA
clone_size: NA
cdr3_nt: TGTGCCACCAGCAGAGCTTACAGCTTGAACACTGAAGCTTTCTTT
cdr3_aa: CATSRAYSLNTEAFF

v_call: TRBV7-9
j_call: TRBJ2-7
d_call: TRBD1
clone_size: NA
cdr3_nt: TGTGCCAGCTCATGGGATCGGACAGGTTCCTTCGCCGAGCAGTACTTC
cdr3_aa: CASSWDRTGSFAEQYF

v_call: TRBV7-9
j_call: TRBJ2-6
d_call: TRBD1
clone_size: NA
cdr3_nt: TGTGCCACTACCGGGACAGGGGGTTCTGGGGCCAACGTCCTGACTTTC
cdr3_aa: CATTGTGGSGANVLTF

v_call: TRBV23-1
j_call: TRBJ1-3
d_call: TRBD1
clone_size: NA
cdr3_nt: TGCGCCAGCAGTCCCGGGACAGGGGGTCAAGGAAACACCATATATTTT
cdr3_aa: CASSPGTGGQGNTIYF

v_call: TRBV11-2
j_call: TRBJ2-3
d_call: TRBD1
clone_size: NA
cdr3_nt: TGTGCCAGCACTCCAGGGGGCGTAAAAGATACGCAGTATTTT
cdr3_aa: CASTPGGVKDTQYF